The TCR beta chain under discussion was sequenced for a study of blood T cell repertoires in COVID-19. Across the study: The United States, Italy and Spain were the sources of the acute and convalescent COVID-19 samples. PBMCs, B-cell-depleted T cells, or T cells were the source of the cDNA or gDNA that made up the material.

Unmatched junction bases numbered 5, after V lost 2 bases and J lost 5 bases. Germline V gives CDR1 MNHEY, CDR2 SVGAGI. This CDR3 is 15 amino acids long. Per the original data handling: Reference gene primer amplification yielded estimated nucleated cell counts. Assay used: immunoSEQ multiplex PCR; TCRdb lists only in-frame clones, some missing. V and J calls and clone size are as listed in that table; D and trimming were resolved from the DNA. The sample records some 250,000 clones, around four fifths being singletons. The chain uses TRBV6-5 and TRBJ2-1, with TRBD1 matching 8 bases. The sequencing sample was made of peripheral blood. This sequence originates from a man between 25 and 39 years old who had recovered from COVID-19. The CDR3 sequence is CASSYRGTGDNEQFF. Written as DNA, the CDR3 is TGTGCCAGCAGTTACCGAGGGACAGGAGACAATGAGCAGTTCTTC.